Following are 19 T cell receptor beta chains from one sample sequenced in a study of T-cell reconstitution after alpha-beta-depleted transplantation in children. During its preparation, the TCRbeta library received unique molecular identifiers. TCRdb fed the PCR reads into MiXCR, producing one record per CDR3 protein. The table lists 610,000 or so distinct CDR3 sequences, 25% to 30% of them singletons. The source material was PBMCs, sampled before TCRalphabeta/CD19-depleted stem cell transplant. Receptor source: a boy less than two years old with Wiskott-Aldrich syndrome, due to receive a stem cell transplant.

This clonotype was seen more than once but under ten times. The genes are TRBV7-9 and TRBJ2-1; TRBD2 agrees at 15 bases. CDR3 length: 15 amino acids. Germline V gene data show CDR1 as SEHNR and CDR2 as FQNEAQ (reference sequence). V dropped 6 bases and J dropped 8; count of bases not matched to a gene: 5. The chain's CDR3 is CASSSGLAGGHEQFF. The CDR3 bases are TGTGCCAGCAGTTCCGGACTAGCGGGAGGGCATGAGCAGTTCTTC.

This chain connects TRBV20-1 to TRBJ2-5, with 9 positions matching TRBD1. CDR3 length: 13 residues. Germline V gives CDR1 DFQATT, CDR2 SNEGSKA (reference sequence). The J segment lost 3 bases and the V segment lost 8 bases, leaving 7 bases of the junction unmatched. The CDR3 reads CSPRGTGKETQYF. The CDR3 nucleotides are TGCAGTCCCCGGGGGACAGGGAAAGAGACCCAGTACTTC.

The genes are TRBV30 and TRBJ2-1; D is possibly TRBD1 or TRBD2 (5 bases each). Looked up from germline, CDR1 is GTSNPN and CDR2 is SVGIG (reference sequence). The length of the CDR3 is 15 residues. V lost 2 bases, J lost 3 bases, and 14 bases lay in between. CDR3 in DNA: TGTGCCTGGAGTAATGGGGGAGCTAGCTACAATGAGCAGTTCTTC. Its protein product is CAWSNGGASYNEQFF.

Only a few counts were recorded for this clonotype. The chain carries TRBV20-1 and TRBJ2-1; no clear D. The CDR3 is 15 amino acids. Germline CDR1 is DFQATT and CDR2 is SNEGSKA (reference sequence). With 0 bases removed from V and 0 bases from J, the gap between germline ends came to 9 bases. CDR3 nucleotide sequence: TGCAGTGCTAGAGATCCGCTAAACTCCTACAATGAGCAGTTCTTC. Protein: CSARDPLNSYNEQFF.

This clonotype was detected only a few times. The chain recombines TRBV5-1 with TRBJ2-2; the match to TRBD2 covers 10 bases. With V trimmed by 2 bases and J by 4 bases, 11 bases remained unmatched. Germline V gives CDR1 SGHRS, CDR2 YFSETQ. The CDR3 length is 18 residues. The CDR3 is CASSFELSSGRGTGELFF. The CDR3 DNA sequence: TGCGCCAGCAGCTTCGAGCTGTCTAGCGGGAGAGGCACCGGGGAGCTGTTTTTT.

This clonotype was observed a handful of times. The V gene is TRBV15, the J gene TRBJ2-2; D possibly corresponds to TRBD2 (5 bases). CDR1 is LNHNV, CDR2 YYDKDF, per germline (reference sequence). V lost 8 bases and J lost 3, with 13 bases in between. The CDR3 length is 14 residues. The CDR3 coding sequence is TGTGCCACCGCTAAAAGGCGGGACACCGGGGAGCTGTTTTTT. The encoded protein is CATAKRRDTGELFF. Looking up the rest from reference TRBV15 and TRBJ2-2 gives the full variable domain: DAMVIQNPRYQVTQFGKPVTLSCSQTLNHNVMYWYQQKSSQAPKLLFHYYDKDFNNEADTPDNFQSRRPNTSFCFLDIRSPGLGDTAMYLCATAKRRDTGELFFGEGSRLTVL.

The chain carries TRBV6-5 and TRBJ1-2, with 7 bases identical to TRBD1. The V gene end was trimmed by 0 bases and the J gene end by 3 bases; junction bases not matched to a gene: 4. The CDR3 has 15 amino acids. CDR1 is MNHEY and CDR2 is SVGAGI in the germline V gene. Written as DNA, the CDR3 is TGTGCCAGCAGTTACTCCCAGGGGGGAGACTATGGCTACACCTTC. This translates into CASSYSQGGDYGYTF.

This clonotype was observed a handful of times. V usage is TRBV15 and J usage is TRBJ1-1; D is unclear. V gave up 2 bases and J gave up 0 bases, with 16 bases separating them. The CDR3 is 17 amino acids. CDR1 LNHNV and CDR2 YYDKDF come from the germline V gene (reference sequence). The CDR3 reads CATSRNYPAGMNTEAFF. The DNA of the CDR3 is TGTGCCACCAGCAGAAACTATCCAGCAGGCATGAACACTGAAGCTTTCTTT.

CDR3 amino acids: CSAVRSSGASYNEQFF. The CDR3 DNA reads as TGCAGTGCTGTCCGTTCAAGTGGGGCCTCCTACAATGAGCAGTTCTTC. The V call is TRBV20-1, the J call TRBJ2-1; D possibly corresponds to TRBD1 (5 bases). CDR1 and CDR2 from the germline V gene are DFQATT and SNEGSKA (reference sequence). The CDR3 consists of 16 residues. V shed 5 bases and J shed 0 bases, with 17 bases lying between them.

This clonotype has more than one count but fewer than ten. V gene TRBV3-1 combines with J gene TRBJ2-5, with 8 positions matching TRBD2. This CDR3 has 13 residues. V lost 8 bases and J lost 5; bases outside the gene matches: 7. From germline, CDR1 is LGHDT and CDR2 YNNKEL (reference sequence). CDR3 region: CASSGRAGETQYF. In DNA, the CDR3 is TGTGCCAGCTCCGGGAGGGCCGGGGAGACCCAGTACTTC.

J is TRBJ2-1 and V is TRBV7-9; D tentatively reads TRBD1 or TRBD2 (6 bases each). Trimming shortened V by 1 base and J by 10 bases, and 17 bases separated the two germline ends. Per the germline V gene, CDR1 is SEHNR and CDR2 is FQNEAQ (reference sequence). The length of the CDR3 is 15 residues. CDR3 coding DNA: TGTGCCAGCAGCTTAGAGGGGGGTGGTGCGTACGAGCAGTTCTTC. This sequence encodes CASSLEGGGAYEQFF.

The rearrangement links TRBV7-8 to TRBJ2-7; TRBD2 is a possible D gene (7 bases). Germline V gene sequence: CDR1 SGHVS, CDR2 FQNEAQ. Trimming stripped 3 bases from V and 7 bases from J, with 16 bases between. The CDR3 is 14 amino acids. This chain's CDR3 is CASSFPAGAEEQYF. DNA of the CDR3: TGTGCCAGCAGCTTTCCCGCGGGGGCGGAGGAGCAGTACTTC.

The sample holds a few counts of this clonotype. The V and J genes are TRBV5-1 and TRBJ2-7; 9 bases line up with TRBD2. V trimming: 4 bases; J trimming: 4 bases; junction bases outside the gene matches: 9. CDR1 SGHRS and CDR2 YFSETQ come from the germline V gene. This CDR3 spans 15 amino acids. CDR3 sequence (DNA): TGCGCCAGCAGCGTGACTAGCGGAGCATATTACGAGCAGTACTTC. Residues: CASSVTSGAYYEQYF.

The chain links TRBV20-1 to TRBJ2-5; 8 bases fit TRBD1. This CDR3 comprises 12 residues. Germline lookup yields CDR1 DFQATT and CDR2 SNEGSKA (reference sequence). Trimming cost V 6 bases and J 5 bases; bases outside gene matches: 5. This CDR3 reads CSADRGGETQYF. The CDR3 bases are TGCAGTGCCGACAGGGGAGGCGAGACCCAGTACTTC.

This chain connects TRBV25-1 to TRBJ2-5, with D possibly matching TRBD2 (5 bases). CDR3 length: 13 residues. V shed 1 base and J shed 5 bases, with 8 bases lying between them. Germline assignment: CDR1 MGHDK and CDR2 SYGVNS. The DNA of the CDR3 is TGTGCCAGCAGTGAATTTGGAGGCGAGACCCAGTACTTC. Its protein product is CASSEFGGETQYF. Full variable domain (outside the CDR3, taken from reference TRBV25-1 and TRBJ2-5): EADIYQTPRYLVIGTGKKITLECSQTMGHDKMYWYQQDPGMELHLIHYSYGVNSTEKGDLSSESTVSRIRTEHFPLTLESARPSHTSQYLCASSEFGGETQYFGPGTRLLVL.

This clonotype was counted a few times. V gene TRBV5-1 combines with J gene TRBJ2-1; a possible D gene is TRBD2 (5 bases). V was pared by 5 bases and J by 10 bases, with 13 bases between. Germline CDR1 is SGHRS and CDR2 is YFSETQ. The CDR3 is 12 amino acids. CDR3 protein: CASRSSGLEQFF. For the CDR3, the DNA is TGCGCCAGCAGGTCGTCGGGGTTGGAGCAGTTCTTC.

The V and J genes are TRBV27 and TRBJ2-7; D gene unclear. The germline CDR1 and CDR2 sequences are MNHEY and SMNVEV (reference sequence). The V and J ends lost 3 bases and 0 bases respectively, with 9 bases between them. The CDR3 spans 14 residues. The CDR3 DNA is TGTGCCAGCAGTTTCTGGCCCGGCTCCTACGAGCAGTACTTC. Translation: CASSFWPGSYEQYF.

This clonotype was counted a few times. V gene TRBV25-1 combines with J gene TRBJ2-7; TRBD1 aligns across 10 bases. Trimming at V came to 1 base and at J to 0 bases, leaving 6 bases not matched to a gene. The length of the CDR3 is 17 residues. CDR1 and CDR2 (germline): MGHDK, SYGVNS. CDR3: CASSELGTGEISYEQYF. CDR3 nucleotide sequence: TGTGCCAGCAGTGAATTGGGGACAGGGGAAATCTCCTACGAGCAGTACTTC.

Here the CDR3 DNA reads TGCAGTGCCCCTTCAGGGGCCTCCTACAATGAGCAGTTCTTC. Residues: CSAPSGASYNEQFF. This sequence joins TRBV20-1 and TRBJ2-1, with TRBD1 as a possible D gene (6 bases). The CDR3 runs 14 residues. The V gene's germline CDR1 is DFQATT and CDR2 SNEGSKA (reference sequence). The V end was cut by 6 bases, the J end by 0 bases, with 12 bases between.